Sequencing of this T cell receptor (beta chain) was carried out in a study of blood T cell repertoires in COVID-19. The overall study: The origin of the acute and convalescent COVID-19 samples was the United States, Italy and Spain. T cells, B-cell-depleted T cells, or PBMCs provided the cDNA or gDNA that served as material.

There are 15 residues in the CDR3. The germline CDR1 and CDR2 sequences are SGHVS and FNYEAQ. Between the trimmed V and J ends, which lost 2 bases and 9 bases, there was a span of 16 bases. Original processing methods: Reference gene primers were amplified, and this amplification served to estimate nucleated cell counts. Sequencing used immunoSEQ multiplex PCR; TCRdb keeps in-frame clones, though not all of them. For V, J and clone size, that table is used; D and trimming come from the DNA. The top ten clones hold roughly 1.2% of a sample with about 100,000 clones, 80% to 95% of them seen once. The V call is TRBV7-6, the J call TRBJ1-4, with D perhaps matching TRBD1 (6 bases). The sequenced material came from peripheral blood. This receptor was obtained from a woman under 40 with acute or convalescent COVID-19. The CDR3 reads CASSLTGQGPKKLFF. The CDR3, as DNA: TGTGCCAGCAGCTTAACAGGCCAGGGGCCCAAAAAACTGTTTTTT.